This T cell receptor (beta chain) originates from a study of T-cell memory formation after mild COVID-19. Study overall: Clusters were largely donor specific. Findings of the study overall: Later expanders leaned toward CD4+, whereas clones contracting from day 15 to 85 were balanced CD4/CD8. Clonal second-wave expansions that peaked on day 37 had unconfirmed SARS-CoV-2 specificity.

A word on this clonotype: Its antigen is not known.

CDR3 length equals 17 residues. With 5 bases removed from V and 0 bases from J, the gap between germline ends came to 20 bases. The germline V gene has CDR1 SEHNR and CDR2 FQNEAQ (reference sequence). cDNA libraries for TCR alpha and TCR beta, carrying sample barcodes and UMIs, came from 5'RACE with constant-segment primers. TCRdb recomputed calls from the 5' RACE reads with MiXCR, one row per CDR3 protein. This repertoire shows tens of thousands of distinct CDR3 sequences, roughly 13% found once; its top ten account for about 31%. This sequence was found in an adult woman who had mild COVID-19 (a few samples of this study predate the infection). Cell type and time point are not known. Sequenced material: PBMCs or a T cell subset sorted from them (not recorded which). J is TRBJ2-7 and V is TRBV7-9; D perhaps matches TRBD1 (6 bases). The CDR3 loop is CASSRMGQGPSSYEQYV. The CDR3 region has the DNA TGTGCCAGCAGCAGGATGGGACAAGGACCGAGCTCCTACGAGCAGTACGTC.